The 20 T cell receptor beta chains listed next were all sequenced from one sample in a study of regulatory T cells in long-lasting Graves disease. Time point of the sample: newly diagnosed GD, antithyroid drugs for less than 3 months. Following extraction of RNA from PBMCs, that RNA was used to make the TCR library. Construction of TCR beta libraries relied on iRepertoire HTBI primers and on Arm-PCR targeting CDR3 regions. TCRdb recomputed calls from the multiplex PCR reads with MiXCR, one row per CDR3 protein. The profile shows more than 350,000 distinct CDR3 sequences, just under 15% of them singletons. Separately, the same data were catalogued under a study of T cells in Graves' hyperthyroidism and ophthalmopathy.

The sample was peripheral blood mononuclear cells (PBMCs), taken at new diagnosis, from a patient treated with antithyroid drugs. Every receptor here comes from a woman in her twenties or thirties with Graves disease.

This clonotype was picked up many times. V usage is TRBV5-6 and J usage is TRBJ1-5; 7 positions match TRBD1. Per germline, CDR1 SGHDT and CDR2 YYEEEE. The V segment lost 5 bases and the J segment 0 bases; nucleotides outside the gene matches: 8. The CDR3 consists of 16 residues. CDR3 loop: CASSSGQAYSNQPQHF. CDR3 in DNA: TGTGCCAGCAGTTCCGGACAGGCTTATAGCAATCAGCCCCAGCATTTT.

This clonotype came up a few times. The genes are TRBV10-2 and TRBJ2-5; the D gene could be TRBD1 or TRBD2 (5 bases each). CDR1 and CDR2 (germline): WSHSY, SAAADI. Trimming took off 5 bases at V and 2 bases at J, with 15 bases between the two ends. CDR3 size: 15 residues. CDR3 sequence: CASSHRRDDQETQYF. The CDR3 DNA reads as TGCGCCAGCAGTCACCGCCGGGACGATCAAGAGACCCAGTACTTC.

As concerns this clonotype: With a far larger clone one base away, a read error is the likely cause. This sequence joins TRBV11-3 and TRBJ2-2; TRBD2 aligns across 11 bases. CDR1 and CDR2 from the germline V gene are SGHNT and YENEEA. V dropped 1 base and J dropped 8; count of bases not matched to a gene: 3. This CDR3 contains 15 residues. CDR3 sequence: CASSLVTSGGGELFF. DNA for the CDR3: TGTGCCAGCAGCTTAGTTACTAGCGGGGGTGGGGAGCTGTTTTTT.

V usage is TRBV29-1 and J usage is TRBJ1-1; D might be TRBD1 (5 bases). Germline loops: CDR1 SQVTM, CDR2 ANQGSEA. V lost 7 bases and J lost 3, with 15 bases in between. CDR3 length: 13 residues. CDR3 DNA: TGCAGCGGGCAACAGGAGGTTTACACTGAAGCTTTCTTT. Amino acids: CSGQQEVYTEAFF.

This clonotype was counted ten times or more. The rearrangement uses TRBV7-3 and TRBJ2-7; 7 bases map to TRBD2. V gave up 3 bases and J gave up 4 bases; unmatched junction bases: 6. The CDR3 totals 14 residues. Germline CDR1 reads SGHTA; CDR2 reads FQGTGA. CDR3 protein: CASSFGGGPYEQYF. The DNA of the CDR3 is TGTGCCAGCAGCTTCGGGGGAGGGCCTTACGAGCAGTACTTC. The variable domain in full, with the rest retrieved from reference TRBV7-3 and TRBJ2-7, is GAGVSQTPSNKVTEKGKYVELRCDPISGHTALYWYRQSLGQGPEFLIYFQGTGAADDSGLPNDRFFAVRPEGSVSTLKIQRTERGDSAVYLCASSFGGGPYEQYFGPGTRLTVT.

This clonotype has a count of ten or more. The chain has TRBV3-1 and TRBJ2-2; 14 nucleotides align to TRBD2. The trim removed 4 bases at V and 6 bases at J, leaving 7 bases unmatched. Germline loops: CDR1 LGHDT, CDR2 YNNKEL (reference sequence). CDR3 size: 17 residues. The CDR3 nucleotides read TGTGCCAGCAGCCGAAGGGGGACTAGCGGGAGAGCCGGGGAGCTGTTTTTT. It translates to CASSRRGTSGRAGELFF.

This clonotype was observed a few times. The CDR3 loop reads CASSQGRGRRAGGYDNEQFF. CDR3 coding DNA: TGTGCCAGCAGCCAAGGACGGGGTCGGAGGGCGGGAGGGTATGACAATGAGCAGTTCTTC. The chain joins TRBV4-2 to TRBJ2-1; 9 bases fit TRBD2. Per the germline V gene, CDR1 is LGHNA and CDR2 is YNFKEQ. The V gene end was trimmed by 1 base and the J gene end by 5 bases; junction bases not matched to a gene: 18. The CDR3 loop spans 20 amino acids.

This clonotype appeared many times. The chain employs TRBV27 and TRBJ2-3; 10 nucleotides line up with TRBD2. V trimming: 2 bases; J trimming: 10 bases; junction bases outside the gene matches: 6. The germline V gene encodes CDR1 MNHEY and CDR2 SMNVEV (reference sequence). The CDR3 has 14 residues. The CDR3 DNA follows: TGTGCCAGCAGTTTAGAAGCGGGAGGGGGTGCGCAGTATTTT. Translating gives CASSLEAGGGAQYF.

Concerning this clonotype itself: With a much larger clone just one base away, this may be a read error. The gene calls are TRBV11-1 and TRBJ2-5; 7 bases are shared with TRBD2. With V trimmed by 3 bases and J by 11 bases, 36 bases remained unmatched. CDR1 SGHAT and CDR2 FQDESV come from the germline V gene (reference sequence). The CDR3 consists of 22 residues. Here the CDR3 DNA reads TGTGCCAGCAGCTTTTTCCGACTAGCACAACCCTTGGGCGACTTCTCCTACAATGAGCAGTACTTC. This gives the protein CASSFFRLAQPLGDFSYNEQYF.

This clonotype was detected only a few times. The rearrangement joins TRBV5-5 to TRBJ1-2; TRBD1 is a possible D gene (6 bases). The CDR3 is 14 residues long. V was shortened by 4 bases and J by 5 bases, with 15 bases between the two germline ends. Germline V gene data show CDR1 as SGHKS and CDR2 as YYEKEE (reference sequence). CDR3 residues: CASSPGQSFYGYTF. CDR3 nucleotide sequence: TGTGCCAGCAGCCCCGGACAGTCGTTTTATGGCTACACCTTC.

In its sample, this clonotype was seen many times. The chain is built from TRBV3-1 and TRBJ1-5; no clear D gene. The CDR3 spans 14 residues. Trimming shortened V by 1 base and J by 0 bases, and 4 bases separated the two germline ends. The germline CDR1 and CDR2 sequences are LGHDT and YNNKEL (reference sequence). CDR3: CASSQGYSNQPQHF. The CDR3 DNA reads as TGTGCCAGCAGCCAAGGGTATAGCAATCAGCCCCAGCATTTT.

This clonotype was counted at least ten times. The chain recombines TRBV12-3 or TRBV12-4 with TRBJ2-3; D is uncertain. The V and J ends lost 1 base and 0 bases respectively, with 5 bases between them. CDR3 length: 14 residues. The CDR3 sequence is CASSLDTSTDTQYF. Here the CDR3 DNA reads TGTGCCAGCAGTTTAGACACTAGCACAGATACGCAGTATTTT.

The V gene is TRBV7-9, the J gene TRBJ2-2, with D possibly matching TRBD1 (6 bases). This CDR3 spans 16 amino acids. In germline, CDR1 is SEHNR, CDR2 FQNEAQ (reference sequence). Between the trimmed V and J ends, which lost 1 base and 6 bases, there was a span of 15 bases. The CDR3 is CASSLGWQGTAGELFF. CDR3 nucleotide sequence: TGTGCCAGCAGCTTAGGATGGCAGGGGACCGCCGGGGAGCTGTTTTTT. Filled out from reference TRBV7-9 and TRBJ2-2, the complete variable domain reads DTGVSQNPRHKITKRGQNVTFRCDPISEHNRLYWYRQTLGQGPEFLTYFQNEAQLEKSRLLSDRFSAERPKGSFSTLEIQRTEQGDSAMYLCASSLGWQGTAGELFFGEGSRLTVL.

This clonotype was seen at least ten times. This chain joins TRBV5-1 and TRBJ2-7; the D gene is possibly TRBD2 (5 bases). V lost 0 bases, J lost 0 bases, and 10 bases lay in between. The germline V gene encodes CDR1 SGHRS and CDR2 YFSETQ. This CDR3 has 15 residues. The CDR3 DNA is TGCGCCAGCAGCTTGGTCCTGGGGAGCTCCTACGAGCAGTACTTC. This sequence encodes CASSLVLGSSYEQYF.

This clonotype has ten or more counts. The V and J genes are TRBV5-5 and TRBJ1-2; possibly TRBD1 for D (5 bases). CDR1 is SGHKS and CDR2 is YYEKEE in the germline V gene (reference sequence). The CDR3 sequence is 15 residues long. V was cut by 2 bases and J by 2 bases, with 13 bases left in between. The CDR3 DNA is TGTGCCAGCAGCTTTAGTGGGACCCTCAACTATGGCTACACCTTC. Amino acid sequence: CASSFSGTLNYGYTF.

The CDR3 region has the DNA TGTGCCAGCTCGTACCTTACAGGGATCTCTGGAAACACCATATATTTT. Translating gives CASSYLTGISGNTIYF. The chain links TRBV18 to TRBJ1-3; D possibly corresponds to TRBD1 (6 bases). Germline lookup yields CDR1 KGHSH and CDR2 LQKENI. V lost 6 bases to trimming and J lost 0 bases, with 15 bases between them. This CDR3 is 16 amino acids long.

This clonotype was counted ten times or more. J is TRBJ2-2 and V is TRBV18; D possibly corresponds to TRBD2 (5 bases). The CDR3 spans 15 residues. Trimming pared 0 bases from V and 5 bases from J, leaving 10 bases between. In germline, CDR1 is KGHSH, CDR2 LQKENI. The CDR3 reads CASSPPATGTGELFF. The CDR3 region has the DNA TGTGCCAGCTCACCACCCGCAACGGGGACCGGGGAGCTGTTTTTT.

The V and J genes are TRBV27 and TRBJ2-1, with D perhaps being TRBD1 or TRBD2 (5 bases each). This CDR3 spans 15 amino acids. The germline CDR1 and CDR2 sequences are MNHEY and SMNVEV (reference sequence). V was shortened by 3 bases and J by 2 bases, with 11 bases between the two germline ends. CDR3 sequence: CASSFLPGPYNEQFF. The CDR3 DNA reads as TGTGCCAGCAGTTTTCTACCGGGGCCCTACAATGAGCAGTTCTTC.

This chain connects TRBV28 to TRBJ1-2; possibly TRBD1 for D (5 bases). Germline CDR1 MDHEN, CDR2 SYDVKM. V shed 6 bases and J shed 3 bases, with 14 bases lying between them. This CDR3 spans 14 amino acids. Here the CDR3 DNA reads TGTGCCAGCAGGGATGGGGGGATGTACTATGGCTACACCTTC. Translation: CASRDGGMYYGYTF.

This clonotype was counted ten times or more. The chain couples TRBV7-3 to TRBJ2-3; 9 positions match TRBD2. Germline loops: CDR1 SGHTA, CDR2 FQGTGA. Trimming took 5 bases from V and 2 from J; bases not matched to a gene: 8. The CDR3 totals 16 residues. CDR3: CASSPRLAEPTDTQYF. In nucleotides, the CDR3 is TGTGCCAGCAGCCCCCGACTAGCGGAGCCCACAGATACGCAGTATTTT.